The next 19 T cell receptor beta chains were all read from a single sample in a study of T cell responses to AZD1222 COVID-19 vaccine. The table came from immunoSEQ multiplex PCR; TCRdb's copy has only in-frame clones and leaves some out. Among about 140,000 clones, 85% to 90% were seen once, and the ten largest hold roughly 3%. The sequencing used peripheral blood, collected on day 0 of AZD1222 vaccination. The receptors were sampled from an adult in good health.

The chain carries TRBV3-1 (or the pseudogene TRBV3-2) and TRBJ2-7; D might be TRBD2 (5 bases). This CDR3 is 12 amino acids long. Germline-derived CDR1 and CDR2 are LGHDT and YNNKEL (reference sequence). Trimming left V 1 base short and J 9 bases short, with 10 bases between. Here the CDR3 reads CASSQGAGVQYF. The CDR3 DNA reads as TGTGCCAGCAGCCAAGGGGCGGGCGTGCAGTACTTC.

This sequence joins TRBV7-2 and TRBJ1-5, with a possible D match to TRBD1 (6 bases). This CDR3 comprises 16 residues. From germline, CDR1 is SGHTA and CDR2 FQGNSA. Trimming left V 5 bases short and J 6 bases short, with 20 bases between. The CDR3 bases are TGTGCCAGCAGCAGAGAAACAGGGTTTTCGAGTCAGCCCCAGCATTTT. As protein: CASSRETGFSSQPQHF.

This chain links TRBV7-2 with TRBJ1-3; D remains ambiguous. Trimming took off 1 base at V and 0 bases at J, with 7 bases between the two ends. The germline gives CDR1 SGHTA, CDR2 FQGNSA. This CDR3 region has 15 residues. The CDR3 sequence: CASSLGLRSGNTIYF. CDR3 DNA: TGTGCCAGCAGCTTAGGCCTGCGCTCTGGAAACACCATATATTTT.

The chain links TRBV18 to TRBJ1-2; perhaps TRBD1 as D (5 bases). The CDR3 is made up of 14 amino acids. Trimming cost V 3 bases and J 6 bases, with 14 bases left between them. Germline-derived CDR1 and CDR2 are KGHSH and LQKENI. The chain's CDR3 is CASSPWAGRDGYTF. DNA for the CDR3: TGTGCCAGCTCACCCTGGGCAGGGAGGGATGGCTACACCTTC.

The chain employs TRBV6-2 or TRBV6-3 and TRBJ2-7; D gene uncertain. The length of the CDR3 is 12 residues. With 2 bases removed from V and 3 bases from J, the gap between germline ends came to 5 bases. Per germline, CDR1 MNHEY and CDR2 SVGEGT. Written as DNA, the CDR3 is TGTGCCAGCAGTTACAAGCTCTACGAGCAGTACTTC. Translated: CASSYKLYEQYF.

The chain combines TRBV7-8 with TRBJ2-3; no clear D gene. This CDR3 contains 14 residues. Between the trimmed V and J ends, which lost 5 bases and 2 bases, there was a span of 11 bases. Looked up from germline, CDR1 is SGHVS and CDR2 is FQNEAQ. The CDR3 DNA follows: TGTGCCAGCAGCCTAGGATCCCACACAGATACGCAGTATTTT. Amino acid sequence: CASSLGSHTDTQYF.

The DNA of the CDR3 is TGTGCCAGCAGCTCCCCGAAGGTCGGACTAGCGGGAGGGGAGGAGTATTTT. Amino acids: CASSSPKVGLAGGEEYF. J is TRBJ2-3 and V is TRBV5-4, with 15 nucleotides matching TRBD2. In germline, CDR1 is SGHNT, CDR2 YYREEE (reference sequence). This CDR3 has 17 amino acids. V dropped 3 bases and J dropped 13; count of bases not matched to a gene: 15.

This chain joins TRBV2 and TRBJ2-7, with 11 bases matching TRBD2. V dropped 6 bases and J dropped 3; count of bases not matched to a gene: 7. Germline lookup yields CDR1 SNHLY and CDR2 FYNNEI. CDR3 length: 15 residues. The CDR3 DNA sequence: TGTGCCAGCAGAGTAGGGACTAGCGGAGTCTACGAGCAGTACTTC. This translates into CASRVGTSGVYEQYF.

This sequence joins TRBV7-2 and TRBJ1-5, with D tentatively TRBD1 (5 bases). The V end was cut by 1 base, the J end by 2 bases, with 9 bases between. This CDR3 comprises 15 residues. Germline V lookup: CDR1 SGHTA, CDR2 FQGNSA. The CDR3 loop is CASSLGGGGNQPQHF. The CDR3 DNA sequence: TGTGCCAGCAGCTTAGGCGGGGGAGGCAATCAGCCCCAGCATTTT.

In this sample, this clone turned up a few times. This chain joins TRBV10-3 and TRBJ1-5; possibly TRBD1 for D (5 bases). The CDR3 sequence is 13 residues long. V dropped 4 bases and J dropped 7 bases, with 11 bases sitting between them. Germline V gene data show CDR1 as ENHRY and CDR2 as SYGVKD. Here the CDR3 reads CAISGTGDQPQHF. The CDR3 nucleotides read TGTGCCATCAGTGGCACCGGGGACCAGCCCCAGCATTTT.

The J gene is TRBJ2-1, the V gene TRBV19; D gene ambiguous. V was cut by 5 bases and J by 7 bases, with 15 bases left in between. The germline CDR1 and CDR2 sequences are LNHDA and SQIVND (reference sequence). This CDR3 has 14 residues. CDR3 in amino acids: CASSSRDLGNEQFF. In nucleotides, the CDR3 is TGTGCCAGTAGTTCGAGAGACTTGGGGAATGAGCAGTTCTTC.

The chain couples TRBV7-8 to TRBJ1-2; D ambiguous. Trimming stripped 1 base from V and 0 bases from J, with 9 bases between. Per the germline V gene, CDR1 is SGHVS and CDR2 is FQNEAQ. CDR3 length equals 15 residues. This CDR3 reads CASSLVWGANYGYTF. The DNA of the CDR3 is TGTGCCAGCAGCTTAGTTTGGGGAGCTAACTATGGCTACACCTTC. Full variable domain (rest looked up from reference TRBV7-8 and TRBJ1-2): GAGVSQSPRYKVAKRGQDVALRCDPISGHVSLFWYQQALGQGPEFLTYFQNEAQLDKSGLPSDRFFAERPEGSVSTLKIQRTQQEDSAVYLCASSLVWGANYGYTFGSGTRLTVV.

This chain connects TRBV11-3 to TRBJ2-5; no definite D call. The V gene lost 1 base and the J gene lost 3 bases, with 6 bases spanning the gap. Germline values: CDR1 SGHNT, CDR2 YENEEA. CDR3 size: 13 residues. CDR3 nucleotide sequence: TGTGCCAGCAGCTTAGGGGCAGAAGAGACCCAGTACTTC. Protein sequence: CASSLGAEETQYF.

This clone was picked up a small number of times. This sequence joins TRBV16 and TRBJ2-1, with unresolved D. The V and J ends lost 7 bases and 3 bases respectively, with 10 bases between them. Germline values: CDR1 KGHSY, CDR2 FQNENV. The CDR3 consists of 13 residues. The chain's CDR3 is CASTDTGYNEQFF. The CDR3 nucleotides are TGTGCCAGCACTGATACTGGCTACAATGAGCAGTTCTTC.

The chain's CDR3 is CASSSPGPIAQFF. The DNA for the CDR3 is TGTGCCAGCAGCTCTCCCGGACCGATCGCGCAGTTCTTC. This chain joins TRBV7-2 and TRBJ2-1; D is uncertain. Germline CDR1 and CDR2: SGHTA and FQGNSA. CDR3 length equals 13 residues. V gave up 4 bases and J gave up 12 bases, with 16 bases separating them.

This clone has only one observation. The chain has TRBV7-3 and TRBJ2-1; D uncertain. CDR3 length: 17 amino acids. Per the germline V gene, CDR1 is SGHTA and CDR2 is FQGTGA. The ends were cut back, 0 bases at V and 5 bases at J, with 17 bases in the middle. The CDR3 spells CASSLTGSGLPDNEQFF. The CDR3, as DNA: TGTGCCAGCAGCTTAACTGGGTCGGGTCTCCCGGACAATGAGCAGTTCTTC.

The chain links TRBV5-4 to TRBJ2-7; the D call may be TRBD1 or TRBD2 (5 bases each). Germline V gene data show CDR1 as SGHNT and CDR2 as YYREEE (reference sequence). Trimming took 0 bases from V and 6 from J, leaving 13 bases between them. The CDR3 has 14 amino acids. The CDR3 nucleotides read TGTGCCAGCAGCTTGGTCCAAGGGGCGGGCGAGCAGTACTTC. It codes for CASSLVQGAGEQYF.

The genes are TRBV19 and TRBJ2-2; 12 nucleotides line up with TRBD1. Unmatched junction bases numbered 4, after V lost 3 bases and J lost 5 bases. CDR1 and CDR2 from the germline V gene are LNHDA and SQIVND (reference sequence). The CDR3 spans 16 residues. Here the CDR3 reads CASSMRDRGQTGELFF. In DNA, the CDR3 is TGTGCCAGTAGTATGAGGGACAGGGGGCAGACCGGGGAGCTGTTTTTT.

This chain connects TRBV11-3 to TRBJ2-3; the match to TRBD1 covers 9 bases. Per the germline V gene, CDR1 is SGHNT and CDR2 is YENEEA. The CDR3 covers 15 residues. V gave up 5 bases and J gave up 4 bases; unmatched junction bases: 7. The DNA of the CDR3 is TGTGCCAGCAGCGGACAGGGGCCCACCCCAGATACGCAGTATTTT. It translates to CASSGQGPTPDTQYF.